A selection of T cell receptor beta chains follows, all from one sample in a study of neoadjuvant anti-PD-1 for oral cavity cancer. Produced via immunoSEQ multiplex PCR; TCRdb's table is partial and in-frame only. The profile shows 14,000 or so clones, about 64% of them singletons. The sample here was PBMCs, taken before nivolumab (anti-PD-1) treatment. The receptors come from a person between 40 and 79 years old with oral cavity squamous cell carcinoma. Each CDR3 is given with its conserved first and last residue. Each record gives: CDR3 protein, CDR3 DNA, V gene, clone size, D gene, J gene. A D gene is named only where the DNA matches it firmly. Clone size is stated in some rows and not others, as once, few, many or a class when expanded.

cdr3_aa: CASSTRTSGSTDTQYF; cdr3_nt: TGTGCCAGCAGTACCCGGACTAGCGGGTCTACAGATACGCAGTATTTT; v_call: TRBV13; clone_size: -; d_call: TRBD2; j_call: TRBJ2-3
cdr3_aa: CASSFSGRARPEQYF; cdr3_nt: TGTGCCAGCAGCTTTAGCGGGAGAGCCCGGCCGGAGCAGTACTTC; v_call: TRBV7-8; clone_size: -; d_call: TRBD2; j_call: TRBJ2-7
cdr3_aa: CASSPGQATYEQYF; cdr3_nt: TGTGCCAGCTCACCGGGACAGGCTACCTACGAGCAGTACTTC; v_call: TRBV18; clone_size: few; d_call: TRBD1; j_call: TRBJ2-7
cdr3_aa: CASSGGEDSTDTQYF; cdr3_nt: TGCGCCAGCAGTGGGGGGGAGGATAGCACAGATACGCAGTATTTT; v_call: TRBV10-1; clone_size: -; d_call: -; j_call: TRBJ2-3
cdr3_aa: CASSGRGSNHYNEQFF; cdr3_nt: TGTGCCAGCAGCGGCAGGGGAAGTAACCACTACAATGAGCAGTTCTTC; v_call: TRBV5-8; clone_size: once; d_call: -; j_call: TRBJ2-1
cdr3_aa: CASRSDLPNQPQHF; cdr3_nt: TGTGCCAGCAGATCGGACTTACCGAATCAGCCCCAGCATTTT; v_call: TRBV2; clone_size: -; d_call: -; j_call: TRBJ1-5
cdr3_aa: CASSLGLAGGQTDTQYF; cdr3_nt: TGTGCCAGCAGCTTGGGACTAGCGGGAGGGCAAACAGATACGCAGTATTTT; v_call: TRBV5-6; clone_size: -; d_call: TRBD2; j_call: TRBJ2-3
cdr3_aa: CASSFTGGTYEQYF; cdr3_nt: TGCGCCAGCAGCTTCACAGGGGGAACCTACGAGCAGTACTTC; v_call: TRBV5-1; clone_size: -; d_call: TRBD1; j_call: TRBJ2-7
cdr3_aa: CASSQDNRQTGANVLTF; cdr3_nt: TGCGCCAGCAGCCAAGATAACAGACAAACCGGGGCCAACGTCCTGACTTTC; v_call: TRBV4-1; clone_size: -; d_call: -; j_call: TRBJ2-6
cdr3_aa: CASSLWGTGATDTQYF; cdr3_nt: TGTGCCAGCAGTTTATGGGGGACAGGGGCCACAGATACGCAGTATTTT; v_call: TRBV27; clone_size: -; d_call: TRBD1; j_call: TRBJ2-3
cdr3_aa: CASSQGYPYEQYF; cdr3_nt: TGTGCCAGCAGTCAGGGATATCCCTACGAGCAGTACTTC; v_call: TRBV6-1; clone_size: -; d_call: -; j_call: TRBJ2-7
cdr3_aa: CASSLEQDLAGELFF; cdr3_nt: TGCGCCAGCAGCTTGGAACAAGACTTAGCCGGGGAGCTGTTTTTT; v_call: TRBV5-1; clone_size: once; d_call: -; j_call: TRBJ2-2
cdr3_aa: CASSSTGGDEKLFF; cdr3_nt: TGTGCCAGCAGCTCGACAGGGGGAGATGAAAAACTGTTTTTT; v_call: TRBV7-9; clone_size: -; d_call: TRBD1; j_call: TRBJ1-4
cdr3_aa: CATSPGTGRGNQPQHF; cdr3_nt: TGTGCCACCAGCCCAGGGACAGGGAGGGGCAATCAGCCCCAGCATTTT; v_call: TRBV15; clone_size: few; d_call: TRBD1; j_call: TRBJ1-5
cdr3_aa: CASGATVNYGYTF; cdr3_nt: TGTGCCAGCGGCGCTACGGTAAACTATGGCTACACCTTC; v_call: TRBV28; clone_size: -; d_call: -; j_call: TRBJ1-2
cdr3_aa: CAWRPLGLAGGPSSEQYF; cdr3_nt: TGTGCCTGGAGACCATTAGGTCTAGCGGGAGGGCCCTCTTCCGAGCAGTACTTC; v_call: TRBV30; clone_size: -; d_call: TRBD2; j_call: TRBJ2-7
cdr3_aa: CASSPSSGELFF; cdr3_nt: TGCGCCAGCAGCCCCTCATCGGGGGAGCTGTTTTTT; v_call: TRBV5-1; clone_size: -; d_call: -; j_call: TRBJ2-2
cdr3_aa: CASSSTIRRAF; cdr3_nt: TGTGCCAGCAGTTCGACGATAAGAAGGGCCTTC; v_call: TRBV28; clone_size: -; d_call: -; j_call: TRBJ2-7
cdr3_aa: CASSNSGGANEQFF; cdr3_nt: TGTGCCAGCTCTAATAGCGGGGGGGCCAATGAGCAGTTCTTC; v_call: TRBV7-9; clone_size: -; d_call: TRBD2; j_call: TRBJ2-1
cdr3_aa: CASSSDRGPQETQYF; cdr3_nt: TGCGCCAGCAGTTCCGACAGGGGCCCCCAAGAGACCCAGTACTTC; v_call: TRBV5-1; clone_size: few; d_call: TRBD1; j_call: TRBJ2-5
cdr3_aa: CASSLAGTTRGNIQYF; cdr3_nt: TGTGCCAGCAGTTTGGCGGGAACAACCCGGGGGAACATTCAGTACTTC; v_call: TRBV28; clone_size: -; d_call: -; j_call: TRBJ2-4
cdr3_aa: CASAGTGLYTIYF; cdr3_nt: TGTGCCAGCGCCGGGACAGGGTTATACACCATATATTTT; v_call: TRBV10-3; clone_size: -; d_call: TRBD1; j_call: TRBJ1-3
cdr3_aa: CASREQGTSGNTIYF; cdr3_nt: TGTGCCAGCAGGGAACAGGGGACCTCTGGAAACACCATATATTTT; v_call: TRBV25-1; clone_size: few; d_call: TRBD1; j_call: TRBJ1-3
cdr3_aa: CASSRGQDLYEQYF; cdr3_nt: TGTGCCAGCAGCAGGGGACAGGATCTCTACGAGCAGTACTTC; v_call: TRBV11-2; clone_size: -; d_call: TRBD1; j_call: TRBJ2-7
cdr3_aa: CASSVTSGRAPKYF; cdr3_nt: TGTGCCAGCAGCGTTACTAGCGGGAGGGCCCCAAAGTACTTC; v_call: TRBV14; clone_size: -; d_call: TRBD2; j_call: TRBJ2-7
cdr3_aa: CASSPGQVDEKLFF; cdr3_nt: TGCGCCAGCAGCCCAGGACAGGTTGATGAAAAACTGTTTTTT; v_call: TRBV5-1; clone_size: -; d_call: TRBD1; j_call: TRBJ1-4
cdr3_aa: CASSELAGGQETQYF; cdr3_nt: TGTGCCAGCAGTGAACTAGCGGGAGGACAAGAGACCCAGTACTTC; v_call: TRBV6-1; clone_size: -; d_call: TRBD2; j_call: TRBJ2-5
cdr3_aa: CASSLIGNTEAFF; cdr3_nt: TGCGCCAGCAGCTTAATTGGGAACACTGAAGCTTTCTTT; v_call: TRBV5-1; clone_size: -; d_call: -; j_call: TRBJ1-1
cdr3_aa: CASSLHQGTSGNTIYF; cdr3_nt: TGTGCCAGCAGCTTACATCAGGGGACGTCGGGAAACACCATATATTTT; v_call: TRBV11-2; clone_size: -; d_call: -; j_call: TRBJ1-3
cdr3_aa: CASSLRASYNEQFF; cdr3_nt: TGCGCCAGCAGCTTGAGGGCTTCCTACAATGAGCAGTTCTTC; v_call: TRBV5-1; clone_size: -; d_call: -; j_call: TRBJ2-1
cdr3_aa: CASSAGAGQPQHF; cdr3_nt: TGTGCCAGCAGTGCGGGCGCGGGTCAGCCCCAGCATTTT; v_call: TRBV6-1; clone_size: once; d_call: -; j_call: TRBJ1-5
cdr3_aa: CASSAGLRTDTQYF; cdr3_nt: TGTGCCAGCAGCGCGGGACTAAGGACAGATACGCAGTATTTT; v_call: TRBV9; clone_size: few; d_call: TRBD2; j_call: TRBJ2-3
cdr3_aa: CATSRRTSGSNEQFF; cdr3_nt: TGTGCCACCAGCAGGAGGACTAGCGGGAGCAATGAGCAGTTCTTC; v_call: TRBV15; clone_size: -; d_call: TRBD2; j_call: TRBJ2-1
cdr3_aa: CASRTGTGYEKLFF; cdr3_nt: TGTGCCAGCAGGACAGGGACAGGCTATGAAAAACTGTTTTTT; v_call: TRBV6-6; clone_size: -; d_call: TRBD1; j_call: TRBJ1-4
cdr3_aa: CAIADGSGTTDTQYF; cdr3_nt: TGTGCCATCGCCGACGGTAGCGGGACGACAGATACGCAGTATTTT; v_call: TRBV10-3; clone_size: -; d_call: TRBD2; j_call: TRBJ2-3
cdr3_aa: CASSDSGGGYNEQFF; cdr3_nt: TGTGCCAGCAGTGACTCTGGCGGGGGGTACAATGAGCAGTTCTTC; v_call: TRBV6-4; clone_size: once; d_call: TRBD2; j_call: TRBJ2-1
cdr3_aa: CASSRGTGDQYEQYF; cdr3_nt: TGTGCCAGCAGCAGAGGGACAGGGGATCAGTACGAGCAGTACTTC; v_call: TRBV11-2; clone_size: -; d_call: TRBD1; j_call: TRBJ2-7
cdr3_aa: CASKKNSYEQYF; cdr3_nt: TGTGCCAGCAAGAAGAACTCCTACGAGCAGTACTTC; v_call: TRBV28; clone_size: -; d_call: -; j_call: TRBJ2-7
cdr3_aa: CASSPPGSVSYEQYF; cdr3_nt: TGTGCCAGCAGCCCCCCCGGGTCCGTTTCCTACGAGCAGTACTTC; v_call: TRBV11-2; clone_size: -; d_call: -; j_call: TRBJ2-7
cdr3_aa: CASSLAPLEDTEAFF; cdr3_nt: TGTGCCAGCAGCCTCGCCCCCCTTGAAGACACTGAAGCTTTCTTT; v_call: TRBV14; clone_size: -; d_call: -; j_call: TRBJ1-1
cdr3_aa: CASSVRQGPARGEQYF; cdr3_nt: TGCGCCAGCAGCGTGCGGCAGGGGCCGGCGAGGGGCGAGCAGTACTTC; v_call: TRBV5-1; clone_size: -; d_call: -; j_call: TRBJ2-7
cdr3_aa: CASTDRRTYGYTF; cdr3_nt: TGTGCCAGCACCGACAGGAGAACCTATGGCTACACCTTC; v_call: TRBV6-1; clone_size: -; d_call: -; j_call: TRBJ1-2
cdr3_aa: CASSPSRRTGVGKLFF; cdr3_nt: TGTGCCAGCAGCCCCTCACGGCGGACAGGGGTAGGGAAACTGTTTTTT; v_call: TRBV11-2; clone_size: -; d_call: TRBD1; j_call: TRBJ1-4
cdr3_aa: CASSPPGRAGNTIYF; cdr3_nt: TGTGCCAGCTCACCACCGGGGCGAGCTGGAAACACCATATATTTT; v_call: TRBV18; clone_size: few; d_call: -; j_call: TRBJ1-3
cdr3_aa: CASSVAVSSGGALDTQYF; cdr3_nt: TGTGCCAGCAGCGTAGCTGTGTCTAGCGGGGGGGCCTTAGATACGCAGTATTTT; v_call: TRBV9; clone_size: once; d_call: TRBD2; j_call: TRBJ2-3
cdr3_aa: CASSESALGRADTQYF; cdr3_nt: TGCGCCAGCAGTGAGTCGGCCTTGGGGCGGGCAGATACGCAGTATTTT; v_call: TRBV10-1; clone_size: -; d_call: -; j_call: TRBJ2-3